These T cell receptor beta chains were read from a single sample in a study of CD8+ T cells in alopecia areata. Method: immunoSEQ multiplex PCR; TCRdb's copy keeps in-frame clones and lacks some. This sample yields roughly 35,000 clones, of which around 60% are seen a single time; roughly 37% belongs to the top ten. The sample comprised NKG2D-high CD8+ T cells sorted from blood. The receptors stem from a human donor with alopecia areata. Each CDR3 is given with its conserved first and last residue. Fields, in order: clone size, D gene, V gene, J gene, CDR3 protein, CDR3 DNA. A D gene is named only where the DNA matches it firmly. The size entry is marked missing in some rows and otherwise reads once, few, many or a size class.

clone size: .; D gene: TRBD1; V gene: TRBV6-6; J gene: TRBJ2-7; CDR3 protein: CASKPTGTIHEQYF; CDR3 DNA: TGTGCCAGCAAACCGACAGGGACGATTCACGAGCAGTACTTC
clone size: .; D gene: TRBD2; V gene: TRBV7-6; J gene: TRBJ2-5; CDR3 protein: CASRPLAGVGETQYF; CDR3 DNA: TGTGCCAGCAGACCTCTAGCGGGAGTAGGGGAGACCCAGTACTTC
clone size: few; D gene: .; V gene: TRBV4-1; J gene: TRBJ2-5; CDR3 protein: CASSQDVGEETQYF; CDR3 DNA: TGCGCCAGCAGCCAAGATGTGGGGGAAGAGACCCAGTACTTC
clone size: .; D gene: .; V gene: TRBV28; J gene: TRBJ2-4; CDR3 protein: CASSGPGQEYF; CDR3 DNA: TGTGCCAGCAGCGGACCGGGACAAGAGTACTTC
clone size: few; D gene: .; V gene: TRBV19; J gene: TRBJ1-1; CDR3 protein: CASSIDGYTEAFF; CDR3 DNA: TGTGCCAGTAGTATAGACGGGTACACTGAAGCTTTCTTT
clone size: .; D gene: .; V gene: TRBV9; J gene: TRBJ1-2; CDR3 protein: CASSPGSSYGYTF; CDR3 DNA: TGTGCCAGCAGCCCCGGGTCATCCTATGGCTACACCTTC
clone size: .; D gene: .; V gene: TRBV7-9; J gene: TRBJ2-1; CDR3 protein: CASRMTKFDNEQFF; CDR3 DNA: TGTGCCAGCAGGATGACTAAATTTGACAATGAGCAGTTCTTC
clone size: .; D gene: .; V gene: TRBV29-1; J gene: TRBJ1-2; CDR3 protein: CSVWTVDLSKDGYTF; CDR3 DNA: TGCAGCGTTTGGACCGTGGATCTATCGAAAGATGGCTACACCTTC
clone size: once; D gene: .; V gene: TRBV6-5; J gene: TRBJ2-5; CDR3 protein: CASSYTSGTQETQYF; CDR3 DNA: TGTGCCAGCAGTTACACCTCGGGGACCCAAGAGACCCAGTACTTC
clone size: .; D gene: TRBD1; V gene: TRBV5-1; J gene: TRBJ2-5; CDR3 protein: CASSFRDRGPGETQYF; CDR3 DNA: TGCGCCAGCAGCTTTCGCGACAGGGGGCCGGGAGAGACCCAGTACTTC
clone size: .; D gene: TRBD2; V gene: TRBV4-1; J gene: TRBJ2-7; CDR3 protein: CASSLRSSGSTYEQYF; CDR3 DNA: TGCGCCAGCAGCCTCCGATCTAGCGGGAGTACCTACGAGCAGTACTTC
clone size: .; D gene: TRBD1; V gene: TRBV7-2; J gene: TRBJ2-2; CDR3 protein: CASSLQGSGELFF; CDR3 DNA: TGTGCCAGCAGCCTACAGGGGAGCGGGGAGCTGTTTTTT
clone size: .; D gene: .; V gene: TRBV27; J gene: TRBJ2-7; CDR3 protein: CASSPYREGRAYEQYF; CDR3 DNA: TGTGCCAGCAGTCCTTACCGTGAGGGCCGGGCCTACGAGCAGTACTTC
clone size: .; D gene: .; V gene: TRBV7-9; J gene: TRBJ2-7; CDR3 protein: CASSPRGAPGEQYF; CDR3 DNA: TGTGCCAGCAGCCCCAGGGGGGCGCCCGGCGAGCAGTACTTC
clone size: .; D gene: .; V gene: TRBV4-2; J gene: TRBJ2-7; CDR3 protein: CASSQDFGVYAEQYF; CDR3 DNA: TGTGCCAGCAGCCAAGATTTTGGGGTTTACGCCGAGCAGTACTTC
clone size: .; D gene: .; V gene: TRBV5-5; J gene: TRBJ2-5; CDR3 protein: CASSLGDRAGLETQYF; CDR3 DNA: TGTGCCAGCAGCTTGGGAGACAGAGCAGGTTTGGAGACCCAGTACTTC
clone size: .; D gene: TRBD1; V gene: TRBV7-9; J gene: TRBJ2-7; CDR3 protein: CASEGQGDFEQYF; CDR3 DNA: TGTGCCAGCGAGGGACAGGGAGACTTCGAGCAGTACTTC
clone size: few; D gene: TRBD1; V gene: TRBV7-9; J gene: TRBJ2-7; CDR3 protein: CASSSRLEDRANF; CDR3 DNA: TGTGCCAGCAGCTCCCGGTTGGAGGACAGGGCGAACTTC
clone size: .; D gene: TRBD2; V gene: TRBV7-8; J gene: TRBJ2-7; CDR3 protein: CASSFGLADYEQYF; CDR3 DNA: TGTGCCAGCAGCTTCGGACTAGCGGACTACGAGCAGTACTTC
clone size: .; D gene: .; V gene: TRBV7-2; J gene: TRBJ2-7; CDR3 protein: CASSLEHGVASYEQYF; CDR3 DNA: TGTGCCAGCAGCTTAGAACACGGGGTCGCATCCTACGAGCAGTACTTC
clone size: few; D gene: .; V gene: TRBV4-3; J gene: TRBJ2-5; CDR3 protein: CASSQVTGRYETQYF; CDR3 DNA: TGCGCCAGCAGCCAGGTCACGGGGCGGTATGAGACCCAGTACTTC
clone size: .; D gene: TRBD2; V gene: TRBV27; J gene: TRBJ2-7; CDR3 protein: CASSLHPTTSATYF; CDR3 DNA: TGTGCCAGCAGTTTACATCCTACCACTAGCGCAACCTACTTC
clone size: once; D gene: TRBD2; V gene: TRBV18; J gene: TRBJ2-1; CDR3 protein: CASSPPVLARDEQFF; CDR3 DNA: TGTGCCAGCTCACCACCGGTACTAGCGAGGGATGAGCAGTTCTTC
clone size: few; D gene: .; V gene: TRBV4-1; J gene: TRBJ2-3; CDR3 protein: CASSPHQLCLARYTQYF; CDR3 DNA: TGCGCCAGCAGCCCGCATCAGCTGTGCCTAGCTCGGTATACGCAGTATTTT
clone size: .; D gene: .; V gene: TRBV11-2; J gene: TRBJ2-1; CDR3 protein: CASPGPTDGEQFF; CDR3 DNA: TGTGCCAGCCCGGGACCCACCGACGGTGAGCAGTTCTTC
clone size: .; D gene: .; V gene: TRBV19; J gene: TRBJ2-3; CDR3 protein: CASSIMAGATDTQYF; CDR3 DNA: TGTGCCAGTAGTATCATGGCAGGGGCCACAGATACGCAGTATTTT
clone size: .; D gene: .; V gene: TRBV27; J gene: TRBJ2-4; CDR3 protein: CASSDDGGSIQYF; CDR3 DNA: TGTGCCAGCAGTGACGACGGGGGATCCATTCAGTACTTC
clone size: .; D gene: .; V gene: TRBV4-3; J gene: TRBJ1-2; CDR3 protein: CASSQDPDYYGYTF; CDR3 DNA: TGCGCCAGCAGCCAAGATCCAGATTACTATGGCTACACCTTC
clone size: few; D gene: .; V gene: TRBV7-9; J gene: TRBJ2-7; CDR3 protein: CASSLGSGPSYEQYF; CDR3 DNA: TGTGCCAGCAGCTTGGGAAGCGGGCCCTCCTACGAGCAGTACTTC
clone size: few; D gene: TRBD1; V gene: TRBV7-2; J gene: TRBJ2-3; CDR3 protein: CASSTDRLIDTQYF; CDR3 DNA: TGTGCCAGCAGCACGGACAGGCTAATAGATACGCAGTATTTT
clone size: few; D gene: .; V gene: TRBV27; J gene: TRBJ2-3; CDR3 protein: CASSLGPMEYTQYF; CDR3 DNA: TGTGCCAGCAGTTTGGGTCCCATGGAATATACGCAGTATTTT
clone size: .; D gene: TRBD1; V gene: TRBV7-9; J gene: TRBJ1-1; CDR3 protein: CASSRARQGLEEAFF; CDR3 DNA: TGTGCCAGCAGCCGAGCTAGACAGGGCCTGGAAGAAGCTTTCTTT
clone size: .; D gene: .; V gene: TRBV29-1; J gene: TRBJ2-7; CDR3 protein: CSARDFGVYEQYF; CDR3 DNA: TGCAGCGCCCGCGATTTCGGGGTCTACGAGCAGTACTTC
clone size: .; D gene: TRBD2; V gene: TRBV9; J gene: TRBJ2-2; CDR3 protein: CASSVNPAGGSNTGELFF; CDR3 DNA: TGTGCCAGCAGCGTAAACCCAGCGGGGGGCTCGAACACCGGGGAGCTGTTTTTT
clone size: .; D gene: .; V gene: TRBV29-1; J gene: TRBJ2-7; CDR3 protein: CSVEESSYEQYF; CDR3 DNA: TGCAGCGTTGAAGAATCCTCCTACGAGCAGTACTTC
clone size: .; D gene: TRBD2; V gene: TRBV2; J gene: TRBJ2-7; CDR3 protein: CASSALAGGPYEQYF; CDR3 DNA: TGTGCCAGCAGTGCCCTAGCGGGGGGCCCCTACGAGCAGTACTTC
clone size: .; D gene: .; V gene: TRBV28; J gene: TRBJ2-1; CDR3 protein: CASSSGNYGDEQFF; CDR3 DNA: TGTGCCAGCAGTTCAGGGAATTATGGCGATGAGCAGTTCTTC
clone size: .; D gene: TRBD2; V gene: TRBV14; J gene: TRBJ2-5; CDR3 protein: CASSQDFEGGPRQETQYF; CDR3 DNA: TGTGCCAGCAGCCAAGATTTCGAGGGAGGGCCTCGCCAAGAGACCCAGTACTTC
clone size: .; D gene: .; V gene: TRBV29-1; J gene: TRBJ2-7; CDR3 protein: CSVEAGHEQYF; CDR3 DNA: TGCAGCGTTGAAGCTGGCCACGAGCAGTACTTC
clone size: .; D gene: .; V gene: TRBV5-1; J gene: TRBJ2-5; CDR3 protein: CASSLRPTGQFQETQYF; CDR3 DNA: TGCGCCAGCAGCCTCAGGCCCACAGGGCAATTCCAAGAGACCCAGTACTTC
clone size: .; D gene: TRBD1; V gene: TRBV29-1; J gene: TRBJ1-2; CDR3 protein: CSVRGGVPGYTF; CDR3 DNA: TGCAGCGTAAGAGGGGGCGTTCCTGGCTACACCTTC
clone size: .; D gene: .; V gene: TRBV13; J gene: TRBJ1-2; CDR3 protein: CASSLGQYGYTF; CDR3 DNA: TGTGCCAGCAGCTTAGGGCAGTATGGCTACACCTTC
clone size: .; D gene: .; V gene: TRBV4-1; J gene: TRBJ1-3; CDR3 protein: CASTDLPGGNTIYF; CDR3 DNA: TGCGCCAGCACGGATTTACCAGGTGGAAACACCATATATTTT
clone size: .; D gene: .; V gene: TRBV5-1; J gene: TRBJ1-2; CDR3 protein: CASSLETSLGDGYTF; CDR3 DNA: TGCGCCAGCAGCTTGGAGACTTCCCTTGGGGATGGCTACACCTTC
clone size: .; D gene: .; V gene: TRBV19; J gene: TRBJ2-3; CDR3 protein: CASSIVAGARGGDTQYF; CDR3 DNA: TGTGCCAGTAGTATCGTTGCTGGGGCAAGAGGGGGAGATACGCAGTATTTT
clone size: few; D gene: .; V gene: TRBV6-1; J gene: TRBJ2-1; CDR3 protein: CASIDRSHNEQFF; CDR3 DNA: TGTGCCAGCATAGACAGGAGCCACAATGAGCAGTTCTTC
clone size: .; D gene: .; V gene: TRBV7-8; J gene: TRBJ1-2; CDR3 protein: CASSLSGGIYGYTF; CDR3 DNA: TGTGCCAGCAGCTTATCGGGGGGAATCTATGGCTACACCTTC
clone size: .; D gene: .; V gene: TRBV23-1; J gene: TRBJ1-1; CDR3 protein: CASSPTGNTEAFF; CDR3 DNA: TGCGCCAGCAGTCCTACAGGGAACACTGAAGCTTTCTTT
clone size: few; D gene: .; V gene: TRBV29-1; J gene: TRBJ2-7; CDR3 protein: CSVDSIGSYEQYF; CDR3 DNA: TGCAGCGTTGATTCTATCGGATCCTACGAGCAGTACTTC
clone size: once; D gene: TRBD2; V gene: TRBV19; J gene: TRBJ2-1; CDR3 protein: CASSMRGRANEQFF; CDR3 DNA: TGTGCCAGTAGTATGCGCGGGAGGGCCAATGAGCAGTTCTTC
clone size: .; D gene: TRBD2; V gene: TRBV5-6; J gene: TRBJ2-1; CDR3 protein: CASSLLAGEILNEQFF; CDR3 DNA: TGTGCCAGCAGCCTTCTAGCGGGAGAAATCCTCAATGAGCAGTTCTTC
clone size: .; D gene: TRBD2; V gene: TRBV2; J gene: TRBJ2-3; CDR3 protein: CASRDTQRGITDTQYF; CDR3 DNA: TGTGCCAGCAGGGACACCCAGCGGGGGATCACAGATACGCAGTATTTT
clone size: .; D gene: .; V gene: TRBV13; J gene: TRBJ2-7; CDR3 protein: CASSLGRGDEQYF; CDR3 DNA: TGTGCCAGCAGCTTAGGAAGAGGGGACGAGCAGTACTTC